These 30 T cell receptor beta chains were all obtained from the same sample, sequenced in a study of blood T cell repertoires in COVID-19. Sequencing was performed with immunoSEQ multiplex PCR; in TCRdb, only in-frame clones are kept and a portion is missing. The table includes about 180,000 clones, around nine tenths detected once. Sequencing was carried out using peripheral blood. The receptors shown here come from a woman in her seventies with COVID-19, enrolled during active disease.

A single count supports this clone. This chain joins TRBV11-2 and TRBJ2-1; perhaps TRBD2 as D (5 bases). There are 13 residues in the CDR3. Germline lookup yields CDR1 SGHAT and CDR2 FQNNGV. Trimming removed 9 bases at V and 9 bases at J, with 18 bases between. For the CDR3, the DNA is TGTGCCAGTACGGAGGCCCCCCAATCTGAGCAGTTCTTC. Amino acid sequence: CASTEAPQSEQFF.

The chain links TRBV4-3 to TRBJ1-1; D is unclear. V shed 4 bases and J shed 4 bases, with 10 bases lying between them. This CDR3 region has 13 residues. The germline V gene encodes CDR1 LGHNA and CDR2 YSLEER. CDR3 nucleotide sequence: TGCGCCAGCAGCCCCCGAGCGGGCACTGAAGCTTTCTTT. Protein sequence: CASSPRAGTEAFF.

The gene calls are TRBV15 and TRBJ2-7; no clear D gene. V was clipped by 2 bases and J by 3 bases, with 5 bases between them. The CDR3 totals 12 residues. Germline-derived CDR1 and CDR2 are LNHNV and YYDKDF (reference sequence). CDR3 protein: CATSRLFYEQYF. The DNA for the CDR3 is TGTGCCACCAGCAGACTTTTCTACGAGCAGTACTTC.

This chain joins TRBV10-3 and TRBJ1-1; D possibly corresponds to TRBD1 (6 bases). The CDR3 is made up of 12 amino acids. Trimming cost V 11 bases and J 0 bases, with 10 bases left between them. Germline CDR1 is ENHRY and CDR2 is SYGVKD. The CDR3 sequence: CAYGQLNTEAFF. The CDR3 bases are TGTGCCTACGGACAGTTGAACACTGAAGCTTTCTTT.

CDR3 DNA: TGTGCCAGCAGTGACCACAGGGGCAGCCGCACCGGGGAGCTGTTTTTT. The encoded protein is CASSDHRGSRTGELFF. The rearrangement joins TRBV6-4 to TRBJ2-2; 7 positions match TRBD1. The CDR3 extends over 16 amino acids. The V segment lost 2 bases and the J segment 4 bases; nucleotides outside the gene matches: 7. The V gene's germline CDR1 is MRHNA and CDR2 SNTAGT.

The chain links TRBV30 to TRBJ2-7, with D possibly TRBD1 on 5 matching bases. Germline CDR1 is GTSNPN and CDR2 is SVGIG (reference sequence). Trimming pared 2 bases from V and 2 bases from J, leaving 19 bases between. The CDR3 loop spans 16 amino acids. CDR3 coding DNA: TGTGCCTGGAGTACTCTAGGGGTTAGCAGCCCCTACGAGCAGTACTTC. It yields the protein CAWSTLGVSSPYEQYF.

The chain combines TRBV3-1 (or the pseudogene TRBV3-2) with TRBJ2-7; 10 bases map to TRBD2. Germline V CDR1 and CDR2: LGHDT, YNNKEL (reference sequence). The CDR3 is 13 residues long. V lost 4 bases, J lost 5 bases, and 2 bases stayed unmatched. In DNA, the CDR3 is TGTGCCAGCAGCCTAGCGGGAGGTGACGAGCAGTACTTC. Its translation is CASSLAGGDEQYF.

Here the CDR3 reads CASSTRTRDRAYEAFF. In nucleotides, the CDR3 is TGTGCCAGCAGCACCCGGACGAGGGACAGGGCATACGAAGCTTTCTTT. V and J are TRBV3-1 (or the pseudogene TRBV3-2) and TRBJ1-1; 9 bases agree with TRBD1. Trimming took 5 bases from V and 8 from J; bases not matched to a gene: 15. The CDR3 loop spans 16 amino acids. CDR1 is LGHDT, CDR2 YNNKEL, per germline (reference sequence).

This chain connects TRBV15 to TRBJ1-2; maybe TRBD1 (5 bases). V lost 2 bases and J 7 bases, leaving 14 bases between the germline ends. CDR3 length equals 14 residues. Germline V gives CDR1 LNHNV, CDR2 YYDKDF (reference sequence). DNA for the CDR3: TGTGCCACCAGCAGATCGGCAGGGACTTTTGGCTACACCTTC. It codes for CATSRSAGTFGYTF. Complete variable domain (other parts from reference TRBV15 and TRBJ1-2): DAMVIQNPRYQVTQFGKPVTLSCSQTLNHNVMYWYQQKSSQAPKLLFHYYDKDFNNEADTPDNFQSRRPNTSFCFLDIRSPGLGDTAMYLCATSRSAGTFGYTFGSGTRLTVV.

This clone appeared a single time. The rearrangement uses TRBV5-1 and TRBJ1-1; D is unclear. In germline, CDR1 is SGHRS, CDR2 YFSETQ. Between the trimmed V and J ends, which lost 0 bases and 2 bases, there was a span of 5 bases. The CDR3 length is 13 residues. DNA for the CDR3: TGCGCCAGCAGCTTGGTTACTAACACTGAAGCTTTCTTT. Translated: CASSLVTNTEAFF.

The rearrangement joins TRBV11-3 to TRBJ1-6; D might be TRBD1 (6 bases). The CDR3 extends over 15 amino acids. V lost 2 bases and J lost 8, with 13 bases in between. CDR1 and CDR2 (germline): SGHNT, YENEEA. DNA for the CDR3: TGTGCCAGCAGCTTAACGAACTACAGGGATTCACCCCTCCACTTT. It encodes CASSLTNYRDSPLHF.

The chain recombines TRBV27 with TRBJ1-5; 12 bases line up with TRBD1. CDR3 size: 16 residues. Germline assignment: CDR1 MNHEY and CDR2 SMNVEV (reference sequence). V lost 7 bases, J lost 6 bases, and 10 bases stayed unmatched. CDR3 in DNA: TGTGCCAGCACTTCTCTGGGACAGGGGGCTGGTCAGCCCCAGCATTTT. Protein sequence: CASTSLGQGAGQPQHF.

The genes are TRBV27 and TRBJ1-2; no clear D. The CDR3 totals 14 residues. V shed 4 bases and J shed 8 bases, with 17 bases lying between them. Germline V lookup: CDR1 MNHEY, CDR2 SMNVEV (reference sequence). CDR3 region: CASSSILTLGGYTF. CDR3 nucleotide sequence: TGTGCCAGCAGTTCAATTTTGACACTCGGAGGCTACACCTTC.

A remark on this clone: The same CDR3 arises from other DNA sequences in this sample as well. In nucleotides, the CDR3 is TGTGCCAGTAGTATAGCGGGCAATCAGCCCCAGCATTTT. Encoded protein: CASSIAGNQPQHF. V and J are TRBV19 and TRBJ1-5; D remains ambiguous. The germline V gene encodes CDR1 LNHDA and CDR2 SQIVND (reference sequence). The CDR3 sequence is 13 residues long. The V end lost 1 base, the J end lost 2 bases, and 3 bases lay between the germline ends.

This chain links TRBV4-3 with TRBJ2-7; 9 bases map to TRBD2. The CDR3 extends over 16 amino acids. Unmatched junction bases numbered 6, after V lost 0 bases and J lost 3 bases. CDR1 and CDR2 (germline): LGHNA, YSLEER. For the CDR3, the DNA is TGCGCCAGCAGCCAAGACGTTGGGACTAGCATCTACGAGCAGTACTTC. Translating it yields CASSQDVGTSIYEQYF.

This chain joins TRBV7-9 and TRBJ1-6, with D hard to call. The V gene's germline CDR1 is SEHNR and CDR2 FQNEAQ (reference sequence). The germline V and J ends were trimmed by 1 base and 11 bases, with 9 bases remaining between them. CDR3 length: 13 amino acids. The CDR3 here is CASSLVEAAPLHF. The CDR3 DNA reads TGTGCCAGCAGCTTAGTTGAGGCGGCACCCCTCCACTTT.

This clone occurred a few times. The chain recombines TRBV30 with TRBJ1-2; D perhaps matches TRBD1 (5 bases). The CDR3 sequence is 15 residues long. With 0 bases removed from V and 1 base from J, the gap between germline ends came to 12 bases. CDR1 and CDR2 (germline): GTSNPN, SVGIG (reference sequence). The CDR3 spells CAWSVIPGNNYGYTF. DNA of the CDR3: TGTGCCTGGAGTGTCATCCCAGGGAATAACTATGGCTACACCTTC.

This chain links TRBV3-1 (or the pseudogene TRBV3-2) with TRBJ1-4, with a tentative D call TRBD1 (5 bases). Germline V gene lookup returns CDR1 LGHDT and CDR2 YNNKEL (reference sequence). V gave up 3 bases and J gave up 1 base, with 9 bases separating them. The CDR3 extends over 15 amino acids. The CDR3 nucleotides read TGTGCCAGCAGCCACTCAGGGTTAACTAATGAAAAACTGTTTTTT. Translation: CASSHSGLTNEKLFF.

The table lists this clone with a count of one. The J gene is TRBJ2-1, the V gene TRBV27; 10 bases match TRBD2. V lost 7 bases to trimming and J lost 6 bases; unmatched junction nucleotides: 3. The CDR3 loop spans 13 amino acids. Germline V lookup: CDR1 MNHEY, CDR2 SMNVEV (reference sequence). The CDR3 reads CASKAGGPNEQFF. CDR3 nucleotides: TGTGCCAGCAAAGCGGGAGGGCCCAATGAGCAGTTCTTC.

The genes are TRBV10-3 and TRBJ1-2; unclear D gene. The CDR3 spans 15 residues. V lost 0 bases and J 0 bases, leaving 8 bases between the germline ends. Germline V gene lookup returns CDR1 ENHRY and CDR2 SYGVKD. The CDR3 loop reads CAISESEGTNYGYTF. The CDR3 nucleotides read TGTGCCATCAGTGAGTCGGAGGGAACTAACTATGGCTACACCTTC.

This chain links TRBV5-4 with TRBJ2-3; 10 bases fit TRBD2. V lost 4 bases to trimming and J lost 1 base; unmatched junction nucleotides: 3. The length of the CDR3 is 15 residues. Germline V CDR1 and CDR2: SGHNT, YYREEE (reference sequence). CDR3 region: CASSGGLAGTDTQYF. The CDR3 DNA reads TGTGCCAGCAGCGGAGGACTAGCGGGCACAGATACGCAGTATTTT.

The rearrangement uses TRBV15 and TRBJ1-4; TRBD1 matches at 7 bases. Per the germline V gene, CDR1 is LNHNV and CDR2 is YYDKDF (reference sequence). The CDR3 totals 14 residues. V shed 0 bases and J 10 bases; nucleotides not matched to a gene: 5. CDR3 coding DNA: TGTGCCACCAGCAGAGATCACAGGGGTGGAAAACTGTTTTTT. Protein product: CATSRDHRGGKLFF.

The chain combines TRBV5-1 with TRBJ1-1, with TRBD1 identical over 8 bases. This CDR3 comprises 15 residues. Germline V lookup: CDR1 SGHRS, CDR2 YFSETQ. V lost 2 bases to trimming and J lost 3 bases; unmatched junction nucleotides: 6. The CDR3 here is CASSFETGADTEAFF. Here the CDR3 DNA reads TGCGCCAGCAGCTTCGAGACAGGGGCCGACACTGAAGCTTTCTTT.

V and J are TRBV20-1 and TRBJ2-7, with 9 positions matching TRBD2. J gave up 0 bases and V 3 bases, and 9 bases lay outside the gene matches. Germline V gene data show CDR1 as DFQATT and CDR2 as SNEGSKA (reference sequence). This CDR3 contains 16 residues. Here the CDR3 DNA reads TGCAGTGCTAGTGCCCCTCATAGCGGGAGCTCCTACGAGCAGTACTTC. It codes for CSASAPHSGSSYEQYF.

The table lists this clone with a count of one. The rearrangement uses TRBV5-1 and TRBJ2-3, with no clear D. Trimming removed 3 bases at V and 5 bases at J, with 10 bases between. Germline V lookup: CDR1 SGHRS, CDR2 YFSETQ. The CDR3 spans 13 residues. The CDR3 reads CASSSLSVDTQYF. CDR3 DNA sequence: TGCGCCAGCAGCTCCCTAAGTGTAGATACGCAGTATTTT.

This chain links TRBV5-6 with TRBJ2-5; TRBD2 is a possible D gene (6 bases). The CDR3 has 14 amino acids. Germline CDR1 is SGHDT and CDR2 is YYEEEE. Deletions cut 3 bases from V and 5 bases from J, with 14 bases between. This CDR3 is CASSSGPGLETQYF. In DNA, the CDR3 is TGTGCCAGCAGCTCCGGCCCGGGACTCGAGACCCAGTACTTC.

This clone turned up a few times. The DNA for the CDR3 is TGTGCCAGCAGCTTAGGTCGACAGGGGCAGAATTCACCCCTCCACTTT. It encodes CASSLGRQGQNSPLHF. The chain joins TRBV7-2 to TRBJ1-6; 8 nucleotides agree with TRBD1. CDR1 and CDR2 (germline): SGHTA, FQGNSA. CDR3 size: 16 residues. The junction had 6 bases not matched to a gene; V was cut back by 1 base and J by 7 bases.

The chain is built from TRBV3-1 (or the pseudogene TRBV3-2) and TRBJ1-6; perhaps TRBD1 as D (6 bases). The CDR3 has 15 amino acids. Germline CDR1 and CDR2: LGHDT and YNNKEL (reference sequence). Trimming shortened V by 0 bases and J by 6 bases, and 9 bases separated the two germline ends. In DNA, the CDR3 is TGTGCCAGCAGCCAAGATCTCAGGGGTAATTCACCCCTCCACTTT. Amino acid sequence: CASSQDLRGNSPLHF.

The chain is built from TRBV18 and TRBJ2-1; perhaps TRBD1 as D (6 bases). V was cut by 4 bases and J by 5 bases, with 15 bases left in between. CDR3 length equals 15 residues. Germline-derived CDR1 and CDR2 are KGHSH and LQKENI. In DNA form, the CDR3 reads TGTGCCAGCTCACTGAGGGTGGACAGCAACAATGAGCAGTTCTTC. It codes for CASSLRVDSNNEQFF.

V gene TRBV28 combines with J gene TRBJ1-1, with 7 nucleotides matching TRBD1. The V gene end was trimmed by 5 bases and the J gene end by 0 bases; junction bases not matched to a gene: 6. The CDR3 contains 15 residues. Looked up from germline, CDR1 is MDHEN and CDR2 is SYDVKM. The CDR3 nucleotides read TGTGCCAGCAGTCCGCCCAGGGGGGTGAACACTGAAGCTTTCTTT. Translation: CASSPPRGVNTEAFF.